Shown below are 8 T cell receptor beta chains from a single sample sequenced in a study of regulatory T cells in long-lasting Graves disease. Building the TCR beta libraries relied on iRepertoire HTBI primers, and CDR3 regions underwent Arm-PCR. TCRdb analysed the multiplex PCR reads with MiXCR anew, one entry per CDR3 protein. The profile shows fewer than 500,000 distinct CDR3 sequences, roughly 15% of them singletons. Regarding time point: newly diagnosed GD, antithyroid drugs for less than 3 months. Following extraction of RNA from PBMCs, that RNA was used to make the TCR library. This sample was shared with a second study, whose subject was T cells in Graves' hyperthyroidism and ophthalmopathy.

The specimen was peripheral blood mononuclear cells (PBMCs), collected at new diagnosis, from a patient treated with antithyroid drugs. The receptors were sampled from a middle-aged man with Graves disease.

The V call is TRBV9, the J call TRBJ1-2; 9 bases are shared with TRBD1. In germline, CDR1 is SGDLS, CDR2 YYNGEE. The V and J ends lost 7 bases and 3 bases, in that order; junction bases with no gene match: 13. This CDR3 spans 16 amino acids. The CDR3 DNA sequence: TGTGCCAGCTTTGGGGGAAACAGGGGGCGTCACTATGGCTACACCTTC. Protein product: CASFGGNRGRHYGYTF.

This clonotype was detected ten times or more. V gene TRBV20-1 combines with J gene TRBJ2-3; the match to TRBD1 covers 11 bases. This CDR3 contains 15 residues. Trimming took 0 bases from V and 3 from J; bases not matched to a gene: 2. Germline V lookup: CDR1 DFQATT, CDR2 SNEGSKA (reference sequence). The CDR3 reads CSARDGDRGTDTQYF. The CDR3 bases are TGCAGTGCTAGAGATGGGGACAGGGGGACAGATACGCAGTATTTT.

Points on this clonotype: This may be a read error: a much more frequent sequence differs by one nucleotide. The chain carries TRBV12-3 or TRBV12-4 and TRBJ2-3, with TRBD2 as a possible D gene (6 bases). This CDR3 has 14 residues. CDR3 coding DNA: TGTGCCGGCAGCGCCCGGGACTTCCCAGATACGCAGTATTTT. This encodes CAGSARDFPDTQYF.

This clonotype has ten or more counts. V gene TRBV19 combines with J gene TRBJ1-1, with 9 bases aligning to TRBD1. After removal of 5 bases from V and 6 bases from J, the junction contained 7 bases not matched to a gene. The CDR3 runs to 14 residues. Looked up from germline, CDR1 is LNHDA and CDR2 is SQIVND (reference sequence). CDR3: CASSAGTGLSEAFF. The CDR3 DNA reads TGTGCCAGTAGTGCCGGGACAGGGTTATCTGAAGCTTTCTTT. The full variable domain, completed using reference TRBV19 and TRBJ1-1, is DGGITQSPKYLFRKEGQNVTLSCEQNLNHDAMYWYRQDPGQGLRLIYYSQIVNDFQKGDIAEGYSVSREKKESFPLTVTSAQKNPTAFYLCASSAGTGLSEAFFGQGTRLTVV.

This clonotype showed up many times. This chain connects TRBV10-3 to TRBJ2-7, with 15 bases that match TRBD2. V dropped 0 bases and J dropped 2; count of bases not matched to a gene: 5. The CDR3 has 18 amino acids. CDR1 is ENHRY and CDR2 is SYGVKD in the germline V gene. CDR3 loop: CAISESYGLAGGPYEQYF. CDR3 in DNA: TGTGCCATCAGTGAGTCTTACGGACTAGCGGGAGGGCCCTACGAGCAGTACTTC.

In its sample, this clonotype was seen many times. The chain uses TRBV28 and TRBJ1-2; 7 bases agree with TRBD1. The CDR3 totals 14 residues. Trimming took 5 bases from V and 2 from J; bases not matched to a gene: 5. Germline V lookup: CDR1 MDHEN, CDR2 SYDVKM. CDR3 amino acids: CASSPPTGNYGYTF. The CDR3 DNA is TGTGCCAGCAGTCCCCCGACAGGGAACTATGGCTACACCTTC.

In this sample, this clonotype turned up many times. In nucleotides, the CDR3 is TGTGCCAGCAGGGGGACTAGCGGGATAGCAGATACGCAGTATTTT. This gives the protein CASRGTSGIADTQYF. The genes are TRBV2 and TRBJ2-3; 13 bases fit TRBD2. The CDR3 is 15 residues long. Trimming at V came to 6 bases and at J to 4 bases, leaving 4 bases not matched to a gene. CDR1 is SNHLY and CDR2 is FYNNEI in the germline V gene. The variable domain in full, completed from reference TRBV2 and TRBJ2-3, reads EPEVTQTPSHQVTQMGQEVILRCVPISNHLYFYWYRQILGQKVEFLVSFYNNEISEKSEIFDDQFSVERPDGSNFTLKIRSTKLEDSAMYFCASRGTSGIADTQYFGPGTRLTVL.

This clonotype was counted a few times. CDR3 in amino acids: CSATDRWNTEAFF. The CDR3, as DNA: TGCAGTGCTACCGACCGGTGGAACACTGAAGCTTTCTTT. The chain couples TRBV20-1 to TRBJ1-1, with D uncertain. The V gene lost 4 bases and the J gene lost 1 base, with 10 bases spanning the gap. This CDR3 spans 13 amino acids. CDR1 is DFQATT and CDR2 is SNEGSKA in the germline V gene (reference sequence).